A selection of T cell receptor beta chains follows, all from one sample in a study of PD-1 blockade in classical Hodgkin lymphoma. The data were produced by immunoSEQ multiplex PCR, yet TCRdb's version contains in-frame clones alone and is incomplete. The sample has around 41,000 clones, roughly 70% seen once. The sample in question was peripheral blood mononuclear cells (PBMCs), obtained before the second cycle of nivolumab. The receptors were gathered from a human donor with classical Hodgkin lymphoma. CDR3s include the opening cysteine and the closing phenylalanine or tryptophan. A D gene is named only where the DNA matches it firmly. Rows give clone size only sometimes, using once, few, many, or a class for an expanded clone.

>.|.|TRBJ1-1|TRBV6-5
CASSYSLNTEAFF
TGTGCCAGCAGTTACTCATTGAACACTGAAGCTTTCTTT
>.|.|TRBJ1-4|TRBV7-9
CASSLAGVEKLFF
TGTGCCAGCAGCTTAGCAGGGGTGGAAAAACTGTTTTTT
>.|.|TRBJ1-5|TRBV6-1
CAGAGRSNQPQHF
TGTGCCGGGGCAGGTCGGTCTAATCAGCCCCAGCATTTT
>TRBD2|once|TRBJ2-1|TRBV30
CAWSIPSGSINEQFF
TGTGCCTGGAGTATCCCTAGCGGGAGTATCAATGAGCAGTTCTTC
>.|.|TRBJ2-2|TRBV7-2
CASSLSDNTGELFF
TGTGCCAGCAGCTTATCCGACAACACCGGGGAGCTGTTTTTT
>.|medium-sized|TRBJ1-2|TRBV7-3
CASSLTGAGVEGYTF
TGTGCCAGCAGCTTAACGGGTGCAGGTGTTGAGGGCTACACCTTC
>.|.|TRBJ1-1|TRBV20-1
CSAVSTEAFF
TGCAGTGCTGTCAGCACTGAAGCTTTCTTT
>.|.|TRBJ2-1|TRBV9
CASSNGVEQFF
TGTGCCAGCAGTAATGGAGTTGAGCAGTTCTTC
>TRBD1|few|TRBJ2-3|TRBV11-2
CASSSGTVLDTQYF
TGTGCCAGCAGCTCCGGGACAGTTCTAGATACGCAGTATTTT
>.|.|TRBJ1-4|TRBV6-5
CASSYSLRGNEKLFF
TGTGCCAGCAGTTACTCTCTTCGCGGGAATGAAAAACTGTTTTTT
>.|.|TRBJ1-1|TRBV7-2
CASSSLLQNTEAFF
TGTGCCAGCAGCTCCCTCTTGCAGAACACTGAAGCTTTCTTT
>.|.|TRBJ2-7|TRBV5-6
CASSAQGFEQYF
TGTGCCAGCAGCGCCCAGGGGTTCGAGCAGTACTTC
>.|.|TRBJ2-5|TRBV6-1
CASSRTRRETQYF
TGTGCCAGCAGTAGAACGAGAAGAGAGACCCAGTACTTC
>.|.|TRBJ2-3|TRBV9
CASRRTASSTDTQYF
TGTGCCAGCAGACGGACGGCGTCTAGCACAGATACGCAGTATTTT
>.|.|TRBJ2-7|TRBV14
CASSQELGIPFYEQYF
TGTGCCAGCAGCCAAGAATTGGGGATCCCTTTCTACGAGCAGTACTTC
>.|.|TRBJ1-1|TRBV6-5
CASSYGGTEAFF
TGTGCCAGCAGTTACGGGGGCACTGAAGCTTTCTTT